These 14 T cell receptor beta chains were sequenced from one sample in a study of CD8 T cells in Susac syndrome. Random hexamers served to reverse transcribe roughly 0.5 to 1 ug RNA. Each CDR3 protein gets one entry after TCRdb re-called the immunoSEQ multiplex PCR reads with MiXCR. The data contain roughly 89,000 distinct CDR3 sequences, about 96% of them singletons. Sequencing input: CD8+ T cells from PBMCs. These receptor sequences come from a human donor with Susac syndrome.

This sequence joins TRBV20-1 and TRBJ2-1; TRBD1 matches 9 bases. CDR3 length: 16 amino acids. Germline V gives CDR1 DFQATT, CDR2 SNEGSKA (reference sequence). The J segment lost 9 bases and the V segment lost 0 bases, leaving 12 bases of the junction unmatched. This chain's CDR3 is CSARDKSFGTGFEQFF. The CDR3 DNA sequence: TGCAGTGCTAGAGATAAAAGTTTCGGGACAGGGTTTGAGCAGTTCTTC.

About this clonotype itself: Germline is not matched at one junction end, which may reflect a read error. The V call is TRBV20-1, the J call TRBJ1-2, with D hard to call. Germline CDR1 reads DFQATT; CDR2 reads SNEGSKA (reference sequence). The CDR3 spans 10 residues. The CDR3 DNA follows: TGCAGTGCTCGAGAGGATGGCTACACCTTC. It yields the protein CSAREDGYTF.

The rearrangement joins TRBV27 to TRBJ1-5; no reliable D call. The V gene's germline CDR1 is MNHEY and CDR2 SMNVEV (reference sequence). The CDR3 covers 15 residues. V lost 0 bases and J 0 bases, leaving 6 bases between the germline ends. The CDR3 loop is CASSLSRYSNQPQHF. DNA of the CDR3: TGTGCCAGCAGTTTATCCAGGTATAGCAATCAGCCCCAGCATTTT.

The CDR3 here is CAWSVLLGEQYF. Written as DNA, the CDR3 is TGTGCCTGGAGTGTTTTACTAGGCGAGCAGTACTTC. The rearrangement joins TRBV30 to TRBJ2-7; weak D call: TRBD2 (5 bases). The CDR3 has 12 residues. CDR1 and CDR2 from the germline V gene are GTSNPN and SVGIG (reference sequence). V lost 0 bases and J 6 bases, leaving 9 bases between the germline ends.

This sequence joins TRBV18 and TRBJ2-1; the match to TRBD2 covers 7 bases. Matching the DNA end better, TRBJ2-7 makes the J call doubtful. Germline-derived CDR1 and CDR2 are KGHSH and LQKENI. The CDR3 extends over 14 amino acids. The CDR3 region has the DNA TGTGCCAGCTCACAGGGGACTAATTACTACGAGCAGTACTTC. Translating it yields CASSQGTNYYEQYF.

This chain connects TRBV28 to TRBJ1-5; TRBD1 aligns across 9 bases. Germline V gene sequence: CDR1 MDHEN, CDR2 SYDVKM. The CDR3 is 16 residues long. The ends lost 5 bases at V and 5 bases at J; junction bases unmatched: 10. DNA for the CDR3: TGTGCCAGCAGTCTCTACAGGGGGCACGGGGATCAGCCCCAGCATTTT. It codes for CASSLYRGHGDQPQHF.

The chain combines TRBV4-3 with TRBJ1-1; D is unresolved. CDR1 is LGHNA and CDR2 is YSLEER in the germline V gene. This CDR3 has 13 amino acids. The ends were cut back, 4 bases at V and 1 base at J, with 7 bases in the middle. The CDR3 region has the DNA TGCGCCAGCAGCCCCCTTAGGAACACTGAAGCTTTCTTT. It encodes CASSPLRNTEAFF.

The CDR3 DNA sequence: TGTGCCACTAGGGCCGACGACAGGGGATATGGCTACACCTTC. It codes for CATRADDRGYGYTF. The V call is TRBV30, the J call TRBJ1-2; 8 nucleotides match TRBD1. The CDR3 consists of 14 residues. In germline, CDR1 is GTSNPN, CDR2 SVGIG (reference sequence). Unmatched junction bases numbered 13, after V lost 8 bases and J lost 5 bases.

The rearrangement uses TRBV6-2 or TRBV6-3 and TRBJ1-5; D gene uncertain. Germline V lookup: CDR1 MNHEY, CDR2 SVGEGT. CDR3 length: 12 residues. V lost 2 bases and J lost 6, with 5 bases in between. CDR3 loop: CASSYGPQPQHF. CDR3 DNA sequence: TGTGCCAGCAGTTACGGGCCTCAGCCCCAGCATTTT.

This sequence joins TRBV30 and TRBJ2-5; tentative D call: TRBD2 (5 bases). With 3 bases removed from V and 3 bases from J, the gap between germline ends came to 11 bases. This CDR3 contains 13 residues. Germline V lookup: CDR1 GTSNPN, CDR2 SVGIG (reference sequence). The CDR3 nucleotides are TGTGCCTGGAGAGATACGGGGAAAGAGACCCAGTACTTC. Protein sequence: CAWRDTGKETQYF.

This clonotype appeared a single time. The chain links TRBV20-1 to TRBJ2-5; possible D gene TRBD1, 5 bases. The CDR3 loop spans 16 amino acids. Deletions cut 1 base from V and 2 bases from J, with 17 bases between. CDR1 and CDR2 from the germline V gene are DFQATT and SNEGSKA (reference sequence). DNA of the CDR3: TGCAGTGCTAGAGTAGTTTCAGGGTCGACGCAAGAGACCCAGTACTTC. Translated: CSARVVSGSTQETQYF.

This chain links TRBV7-8 with TRBJ2-7; D is undetermined. V dropped 5 bases and J dropped 4 bases, with 18 bases sitting between them. CDR3 length: 15 amino acids. Germline loops: CDR1 SGHVS, CDR2 FQNEAQ. This CDR3 reads CASSRRFQDLYEQYF. In nucleotides, the CDR3 is TGTGCCAGCAGCCGCAGATTTCAAGATCTTTACGAGCAGTACTTC.

V usage is TRBV5-1 and J usage is TRBJ1-1; D unresolved. Germline CDR1 and CDR2: SGHRS and YFSETQ. This CDR3 contains 15 residues. Trimming cost V 1 base and J 0 bases, with 10 bases left between them. The CDR3 bases are TGCGCCAGCAGCTTGTATAGGAATTTGAACACTGAAGCTTTCTTT. It encodes CASSLYRNLNTEAFF.

Here the CDR3 DNA reads TGTGCCAGCAGCCGGACGGACGGGACGGGCGAGCAGTACTTC. Its translation is CASSRTDGTGEQYF. The chain has TRBV12-3 or TRBV12-4 and TRBJ2-7; either TRBD1 or TRBD2 may fit D (5 bases each). The CDR3 extends over 14 amino acids. V lost 6 bases and J lost 6, with 18 bases in between.